These 14 T cell receptor beta chains were all obtained from the same sample, sequenced in a study of OX40 agonist ivuxolimab in advanced cancers. Libraries were made using the immunoSEQ multiplex PCR assay. The source is immuneACCESS, and TCRdb retained only in-frame sequences with V and J called. Part of the clones is not carried over; for the studies checked, unresolved V genes explain less than half of this, and the remainder is unexplained. The sample table records tens of thousands of clones; 91% of these occur just once. The ten largest clones represent 0.3% to 0.35% of the sample. The material sequenced was CD4+ or CD8+ T cells sorted from blood, taken in a trial of the OX40 agonist ivuxolimab. The source is an adult with an advanced solid tumor such as melanoma, head and neck, liver or kidney cancer.

J is TRBJ2-7 and V is TRBV2; 9 nucleotides match TRBD1. The length of the CDR3 is 13 residues. V lost 10 bases and J lost 7; bases outside the gene matches: 11. CDR1 is SNHLY, CDR2 FYNNEI, per germline. The CDR3 nucleotides read TGTGCCACACTCCGGGACAGGGTTCAGGAGCAGTACTTC. This translates into CATLRDRVQEQYF.

V and J are TRBV18 and TRBJ2-2; D is unclear. Trimming shortened V by 2 bases and J by 6 bases, and 7 bases separated the two germline ends. The V gene's germline CDR1 is KGHSH and CDR2 LQKENI. This CDR3 is 13 amino acids long. The CDR3 nucleotides are TGTGCCAGCTCACCAAAGGGCCCCGGGGAGCTGTTTTTT. Amino acid sequence: CASSPKGPGELFF. The whole variable domain, remainder taken from reference TRBV18 and TRBJ2-2, is NAGVMQNPRHLVRRRGQEARLRCSPMKGHSHVYWYRQLPEEGLKFMVYLQKENIIDESGMPKERFSAEFPKEGPSILRIQQVVRGDSAAYFCASSPKGPGELFFGEGSRLTVL.

This clone was recorded once. The chain combines TRBV6-5 with TRBJ1-2; D is unclear. There are 13 residues in the CDR3. In germline, CDR1 is MNHEY, CDR2 SVGAGI. V lost 6 bases, J lost 0 bases, and 8 bases lay in between. For the CDR3, the DNA is TGTGCCAGCAGCAGACTACCTAACTATGGCTACACCTTC. As protein: CASSRLPNYGYTF.

The chain links TRBV19 to TRBJ2-7; D assignment may be TRBD1 or TRBD2 (5 bases each). Germline assignment: CDR1 LNHDA and CDR2 SQIVND (reference sequence). The V and J ends lost 3 bases and 3 bases respectively, with 18 bases between them. The CDR3 has 16 amino acids. As DNA, the CDR3 is TGTGCCAGTAGTATTGCCCCCGGGGCCCGCGGCTACGAGCAGTACTTC. Its translation is CASSIAPGARGYEQYF.

The chain recombines TRBV5-1 with TRBJ1-1, with D possibly matching TRBD1 (5 bases). Trimming pared 4 bases from V and 5 bases from J, leaving 12 bases between. Germline values: CDR1 SGHRS, CDR2 YFSETQ. This CDR3 spans 13 amino acids. This chain's CDR3 is CASSPGRATEAFF. For the CDR3, the DNA is TGCGCCAGCAGCCCGGGACGTGCGACTGAAGCTTTCTTT. The whole variable domain, filled in from reference TRBV5-1 and TRBJ1-1, reads KAGVTQTPRYLIKTRGQQVTLSCSPISGHRSVSWYQQTPGQGLQFLFEYFSETQRNKGNFPGRFSGRQFSNSRSEMNVSTLELGDSALYLCASSPGRATEAFFGQGTRLTVV.

J is TRBJ2-5 and V is TRBV18, with a tentative D call TRBD2 (5 bases). This CDR3 spans 13 amino acids. Looked up from germline, CDR1 is KGHSH and CDR2 is LQKENI. With 5 bases removed from V and 2 bases from J, the gap between germline ends came to 9 bases. The CDR3 loop reads CASSRESQETQYF. The DNA of the CDR3 is TGTGCCAGCTCAAGGGAGAGTCAAGAGACCCAGTACTTC. The whole variable domain, filled in from reference TRBV18 and TRBJ2-5, reads NAGVMQNPRHLVRRRGQEARLRCSPMKGHSHVYWYRQLPEEGLKFMVYLQKENIIDESGMPKERFSAEFPKEGPSILRIQQVVRGDSAAYFCASSRESQETQYFGPGTRLLVL.

This clone has more than one count but fewer than ten. This chain joins TRBV19 and TRBJ2-7; D may be TRBD2 (6 bases). The V and J ends lost 4 bases and 5 bases respectively, with 15 bases between them. The CDR3 runs to 14 residues. Germline CDR1 LNHDA, CDR2 SQIVND (reference sequence). This chain's CDR3 is CASSRDWRSDEQYF. The CDR3 DNA reads as TGTGCCAGTAGTAGGGACTGGCGAAGTGACGAGCAGTACTTC.

This clone was counted once. The chain links TRBV5-6 to TRBJ2-2; 10 bases align to TRBD1. From germline, CDR1 is SGHDT and CDR2 YYEEEE. The CDR3 consists of 18 residues. V was clipped by 0 bases and J by 3 bases; unmatched bases: 8. Here the CDR3 DNA reads TGTGCCAGCAGCTTGGAATGGGGACAGGGGAGGTACACCGGGGAGCTGTTTTTT. Translation gives CASSLEWGQGRYTGELFF.

This chain connects TRBV7-9 to TRBJ2-3; TRBD1 matches at 7 bases. The germline V gene encodes CDR1 SEHNR and CDR2 FQNEAQ (reference sequence). The J segment lost 0 bases and the V segment lost 5 bases, leaving 8 bases of the junction unmatched. This CDR3 has 16 residues. DNA of the CDR3: TGTGCCAGCAGCCCGGCCGGGACAGCTAGCACAGATACGCAGTATTTT. This sequence encodes CASSPAGTASTDTQYF.

Worth noting for this clone: This same CDR3 is encoded by further DNA sequences in the sample. The chain is built from TRBV30 and TRBJ1-1; D call uncertain. The CDR3 has 13 amino acids. V was shortened by 2 bases and J by 1 base, with 8 bases between the two germline ends. The germline gives CDR1 GTSNPN, CDR2 SVGIG (reference sequence). The CDR3 region is CAWSRNRNTEAFF. CDR3 nucleotide sequence: TGTGCCTGGAGTCGTAACAGGAACACTGAAGCTTTCTTT. Full variable domain (missing parts from reference TRBV30 and TRBJ1-1): SQTIHQWPATLVQPVGSPLSLECTVEGTSNPNLYWYRQAAGRGLQLLFYSVGIGQISSEVPQNLSASRPQDRQFILSSKKLLLSDSGFYLCAWSRNRNTEAFFGQGTRLTVV.

This clone was counted a few times. The chain carries TRBV4-2 and TRBJ1-1, with 8 positions matching TRBD1. There are 15 residues in the CDR3. Unmatched junction bases numbered 4, after V lost 1 base and J lost 3 bases. Germline loops: CDR1 LGHNA, CDR2 YNFKEQ. In nucleotides, the CDR3 is TGTGCCAGCAGCCAAGCTCAGGGGGCGCACACTGAAGCTTTCTTT. It encodes CASSQAQGAHTEAFF.

The chain joins TRBV19 to TRBJ1-2; no clear D gene. Germline V gene data show CDR1 as LNHDA and CDR2 as SQIVND (reference sequence). The CDR3 runs to 16 residues. The V and J ends lost 6 bases and 8 bases respectively, with 25 bases between them. CDR3 DNA sequence: TGTGCCAGTAGCCTCGACGGTGGCAAGATCTATTTCGGCTACACCTTC. Amino acid sequence: CASSLDGGKIYFGYTF. Combining the CDR3 with reference TRBV19 and TRBJ1-2 gives the whole variable domain DGGITQSPKYLFRKEGQNVTLSCEQNLNHDAMYWYRQDPGQGLRLIYYSQIVNDFQKGDIAEGYSVSREKKESFPLTVTSAQKNPTAFYLCASSLDGGKIYFGYTFGSGTRLTVV.

V usage is TRBV20-1 and J usage is TRBJ2-7; D is unresolved. This CDR3 spans 11 amino acids. Germline values: CDR1 DFQATT, CDR2 SNEGSKA (reference sequence). V lost 5 bases and J lost 5, with 10 bases in between. CDR3: CSAAQEHEQYF. DNA of the CDR3: TGCAGTGCTGCCCAAGAGCACGAGCAGTACTTC.

V and J are TRBV6-1 and TRBJ2-1; perhaps TRBD2 as D (6 bases). Germline V gene lookup returns CDR1 MNHNS and CDR2 SASEGT. V was shortened by 4 bases and J by 0 bases, with 13 bases between the two germline ends. This CDR3 is 16 amino acids long. The CDR3 region has the DNA TGTGCCAGCAGTGGGAGGGGAGGTGTCTCCTACAATGAGCAGTTCTTC. It translates to CASSGRGGVSYNEQFF.